This record covers a single TCR beta chain. This sample is drawn from a study of control samples from healthy donors and cancer patients. Some clones are missing from TCRdb's copy, which holds only in-frame ones; the method was immunoSEQ multiplex PCR. The sample includes fewer than 200,000 clones, 80% to 90% of them seen just once. Germline CDR1 is SGHTS and CDR2 is YDEGEE. CDR3 size: 16 residues. With V trimmed by 8 bases and J by 0 bases, 8 bases remained unmatched. The specimen was blood. This sequence originates from a man aged 25 to 40 in good health. The genes are TRBV5-8 and TRBJ1-6; 7 positions agree with TRBD1. The chain's CDR3 is CASKRQGPSYNSPLHF. The DNA for the CDR3 is TGTGCCAGTAAACGACAGGGCCCCTCCTATAATTCACCCCTCCACTTT.